This TCR beta chain stems from a study of cytomegalovirus exposure and HLA in healthy donors. Study conclusions and caveats: Some segments of the V type, notably TRBV6-2 and TRBV6-3, were excluded as indistinguishable. Per published accounts, TCR beta sequences correctly predicted the HLA-A and HLA-B alleles of most subjects. The study assumed roughly uniform donor sequencing depth for presence/absence analyses. An observed cluster of highly shared sequence variants was recorded as a likely sequencing artifact.

With 60 Vbeta and 13 Jbeta primers, the PCR was carried out. Method: immunoSEQ multiplex PCR; TCRdb's copy keeps in-frame clones and lacks some. The repertoire holds fewer than 60,000 clones, with roughly 79% as singletons. V dropped 0 bases and J dropped 7 bases, with 11 bases sitting between them. This CDR3 is built from 13 residues. The germline gives CDR1 SGHNT, CDR2 YYREEE (reference sequence). This clone has more than one count but fewer than ten. No antigen is known for it. The clonotype was recovered from a man in his fifties or sixties in good health and CMV-seronegative. The genes are TRBV5-4 and TRBJ2-7, with a possible D match to TRBD1 (5 bases). The sample taken for sequencing was PBMCs. The CDR3 nucleotides read TGTGCCAGCAGCTTGGTAGGGGCGGAGGAGCAGTACTTC. Protein: CASSLVGAEEQYF.